These 2 T cell receptor beta chains came from one sample sequenced in a study of cytotoxic CD8 clonotypes in ibrutinib-treated CLL. Clones were read by immunoSEQ multiplex PCR, and TCRdb kept only the in-frame ones, dropping some. The sample lists 150,000 to 200,000 clones, roughly 72% occurring once. Here the sequenced sample was PBMCs, taken after 24 months of ibrutinib treatment. All receptors come from a human donor with chronic lymphocytic leukemia.

This clone came up a few times. This chain links TRBV7-9 with TRBJ2-1; D remains ambiguous. The CDR3 covers 13 residues. Germline CDR1 is SEHNR and CDR2 is FQNEAQ (reference sequence). Trimming took 5 bases from V and 7 from J, leaving 12 bases between them. This CDR3 is CASSHLGRNEQFF. The CDR3 DNA sequence: TGTGCCAGCAGCCATTTAGGACGTAATGAGCAGTTCTTC.

This clone is a singleton in its sample. The rearrangement uses TRBV20-1 and TRBJ2-1, with D perhaps TRBD1 or TRBD2 (5 bases each). The CDR3 has 11 residues. Trimming stripped 3 bases from V and 8 bases from J, with 8 bases between. Germline V CDR1 and CDR2: DFQATT, SNEGSKA (reference sequence). The CDR3 nucleotides are TGCAGTGCTAGGGGGGTCGATGAGCAGTTCTTC. This translates into CSARGVDEQFF.